The 25 T cell receptor beta chains below all came from one sample that was sequenced in a study of T-cell memory formation after mild COVID-19. Each CDR3 protein is one row after TCRdb ran MiXCR on the 5' RACE reads. The profile shows approximately 450,000 distinct CDR3 sequences, around a sixth of them singletons. Sequences were obtained from PBMCs or a T cell subset sorted from them (not recorded which). Source of these receptors: an adult woman who had mild COVID-19 (a few samples of this study predate the infection). Cell type and time point are not known.

The rearrangement links TRBV10-3 to TRBJ1-6; 8 bases fit TRBD1. CDR3 length equals 14 residues. The germline V gene encodes CDR1 ENHRY and CDR2 SYGVKD. Trimming cost V 4 bases and J 10 bases; bases outside gene matches: 6. Written as DNA, the CDR3 is TGTGCCATCAGTGGGGCAGGGGGCGGATCACCCCTCCACTTT. This translates into CAISGAGGGSPLHF.

This clonotype was observed many times. J is TRBJ2-1 and V is TRBV9; 9 positions match TRBD2. Per the germline V gene, CDR1 is SGDLS and CDR2 is YYNGEE. The CDR3 is 16 residues long. After removal of 4 bases from V and 5 bases from J, the junction contained 10 bases not matched to a gene. The CDR3 DNA reads as TGTGCCAGCAGCCCCAGAGTAGCGGGGGCTAACAATGAGCAGTTCTTC. Translation: CASSPRVAGANNEQFF.

The V call is TRBV7-2, the J call TRBJ1-2, with D possibly matching TRBD1 (6 bases). Per the germline V gene, CDR1 is SGHTA and CDR2 is FQGNSA. CDR3 length: 14 amino acids. Trimming cost V 6 bases and J 2 bases, with 13 bases left between them. The CDR3 sequence is CASSPEGGNYGYTF. The CDR3 nucleotides read TGTGCCAGCAGTCCGGAGGGGGGGAACTATGGCTACACCTTC.

The chain links TRBV5-4 to TRBJ1-6; TRBD1 might be the D (6 bases). CDR1 SGHNT and CDR2 YYREEE come from the germline V gene (reference sequence). Trimming left V 5 bases short and J 8 bases short, with 14 bases between. The CDR3 runs to 14 residues. The chain's CDR3 is CASSSGGAYSPLHF. Here the CDR3 DNA reads TGTGCCAGCAGTTCCGGGGGGGCATATTCACCCCTCCACTTT.

The chain links TRBV5-1 to TRBJ2-3; perhaps TRBD1 as D (5 bases). Germline CDR1 SGHRS, CDR2 YFSETQ. Deletions cut 3 bases from V and 1 base from J, with 12 bases between. The CDR3 has 15 amino acids. As DNA, the CDR3 is TGCGCCAGCAGCTCCAGGGTTCCCGGCACAGATACGCAGTATTTT. Translating it yields CASSSRVPGTDTQYF. Filled out from reference TRBV5-1 and TRBJ2-3, the complete variable domain reads KAGVTQTPRYLIKTRGQQVTLSCSPISGHRSVSWYQQTPGQGLQFLFEYFSETQRNKGNFPGRFSGRQFSNSRSEMNVSTLELGDSALYLCASSSRVPGTDTQYFGPGTRLTVL.

This chain links TRBV12-3 or TRBV12-4 with TRBJ2-7, with TRBD2 matching over 10 bases. The length of the CDR3 is 14 residues. V trimming: 3 bases; J trimming: 4 bases; junction bases outside the gene matches: 3. As DNA, the CDR3 is TGTGCCAGCAGTTTGGCTAGCGGGGGATACGAGCAGTACTTC. This gives the protein CASSLASGGYEQYF.

The rearrangement joins TRBV12-3 or TRBV12-4 to TRBJ1-1, with a possible D match to TRBD1 (6 bases). With 5 bases removed from V and 1 base from J, the gap between germline ends came to 14 bases. The CDR3 extends over 15 amino acids. CDR3 region: CASSLSRDTNTEAFF. The CDR3 DNA reads TGTGCCAGCAGTCTTAGCCGGGACACGAACACTGAAGCTTTCTTT.

This clonotype was found a few times. The rearrangement uses TRBV6-5 and TRBJ2-3; D is possibly TRBD2 (6 bases). Germline assignment: CDR1 MNHEY and CDR2 SVGAGI. Trimming left V 7 bases short and J 2 bases short, with 19 bases between. This CDR3 is 16 amino acids long. The DNA of the CDR3 is TGTGCCAGCACCGCCCTGAGGAGGGGAAACACAGATACGCAGTATTTT. It is translated as CASTALRRGNTDTQYF.

This clonotype was observed at least ten times. The chain employs TRBV12-3 or TRBV12-4 and TRBJ1-2; unclear D gene. The CDR3 runs 12 residues. Trimming left V 6 bases short and J 8 bases short, with 13 bases between. The CDR3 protein is CASSNSLGGYTF. The CDR3, as DNA: TGTGCCAGCAGCAACTCCCTCGGGGGCTACACCTTC.

This clonotype was found a few times. This chain uses TRBV20-1 with TRBJ2-7; 8 bases match TRBD2. The germline gives CDR1 DFQATT, CDR2 SNEGSKA (reference sequence). The CDR3 runs 15 residues. The V segment lost 6 bases and the J segment 5 bases; nucleotides outside the gene matches: 15. The CDR3 region is CSAEAPGTRSHEQYF. CDR3 DNA sequence: TGCAGTGCCGAAGCCCCCGGGACTAGGAGTCACGAGCAGTACTTC.

The V gene is TRBV7-6, the J gene TRBJ2-2; D might be TRBD2 (5 bases). The V end lost 3 bases, the J end lost 8 bases, and 13 bases lay between the germline ends. The CDR3 consists of 14 residues. Germline V gives CDR1 SGHVS, CDR2 FNYEAQ. CDR3 coding DNA: TGTGCCAGCAGCTTGGAACCTAGCCTAGGGGAGCTGTTTTTT. Its protein is CASSLEPSLGELFF.

A few counts support this clonotype. J is TRBJ2-3 and V is TRBV11-3; D ambiguous. Per the germline V gene, CDR1 is SGHNT and CDR2 is YENEEA. The V gene lost 5 bases and the J gene lost 0 bases, with 9 bases spanning the gap. CDR3 length: 14 amino acids. As DNA, the CDR3 is TGTGCCAGCAGCCATAACCCAAGCACAGATACGCAGTATTTT. Its protein is CASSHNPSTDTQYF.

The rearrangement joins TRBV5-1 to TRBJ2-5, with unresolved D. The V and J ends lost 4 bases and 4 bases respectively, with 11 bases between them. Germline lookup yields CDR1 SGHRS and CDR2 YFSETQ. The CDR3 length is 13 residues. This chain's CDR3 is CASSRLAVETQYF. CDR3 coding DNA: TGCGCCAGCAGCCGGTTGGCTGTAGAGACCCAGTACTTC.

The chain couples TRBV30 to TRBJ1-2; D call uncertain. V shed 7 bases and J shed 0 bases, with 15 bases lying between them. The CDR3 contains 14 residues. Per the germline V gene, CDR1 is GTSNPN and CDR2 is SVGIG (reference sequence). DNA of the CDR3: TGTGCCTCGACGGTAGGACCTACTAACTATGGCTACACCTTC. Translating it yields CASTVGPTNYGYTF.

This clonotype turned up a few times. The chain couples TRBV12-3 or TRBV12-4 to TRBJ1-1, with unresolved D. The CDR3 has 19 amino acids. V lost 3 bases, J lost 1 base, and 24 bases lay in between. The CDR3: CASSFRNTLIGRRNTEAFF. The CDR3 DNA reads TGTGCCAGCAGTTTTCGGAATACCCTCATCGGACGGAGGAACACTGAAGCTTTCTTT.

This clonotype turned up a few times. V usage is TRBV5-4 and J usage is TRBJ2-2; 9 nucleotides match TRBD2. The CDR3 has 13 residues. Germline V gene data show CDR1 as SGHNT and CDR2 as YYREEE (reference sequence). V gave up 10 bases and J gave up 5 bases; unmatched junction bases: 6. CDR3 in DNA: TGTGCCGGGGGGACTAGCCGTACCGGGGAGCTGTTTTTT. Translated, it gives CAGGTSRTGELFF. The full variable domain, with the rest looked up from reference TRBV5-4 and TRBJ2-2, is ETGVTQSPTHLIKTRGQQVTLRCSSQSGHNTVSWYQQALGQGPQFIFQYYREEENGRGNFPPRFSGLQFPNYSSELNVNALELDDSALYLCAGGTSRTGELFFGEGSRLTVL.

The rearrangement uses TRBV5-5 and TRBJ2-1; 13 bases align to TRBD2. V dropped 4 bases and J dropped 3; count of bases not matched to a gene: 4. Germline CDR1 and CDR2: SGHKS and YYEKEE (reference sequence). CDR3 size: 16 residues. The CDR3 region is CASSRTSGRYYNEQFF. CDR3 bases: TGTGCCAGCAGCCGGACTAGCGGGAGATACTACAATGAGCAGTTCTTC. Looking up the rest from reference TRBV5-5 and TRBJ2-1 gives the full variable domain: DAGVTQSPTHLIKTRGQQVTLRCSPISGHKSVSWYQQVLGQGPQFIFQYYEKEERGRGNFPDRFSARQFPNYSSELNVNALLLGDSALYLCASSRTSGRYYNEQFFGPGTRLTVL.

The chain recombines TRBV7-3 with TRBJ1-2, with D hard to call. V lost 5 bases, J lost 0 bases, and 13 bases lay in between. CDR3 length: 15 residues. Germline V CDR1 and CDR2: SGHTA, FQGTGA. The CDR3 here is CASSKGRAPNYGYTF. The CDR3 nucleotides are TGTGCCAGCAGCAAAGGAAGGGCTCCTAACTATGGCTACACCTTC.

The V gene is TRBV3-1, the J gene TRBJ2-1; D is ambiguous. CDR3 length equals 13 residues. CDR1 LGHDT and CDR2 YNNKEL come from the germline V gene (reference sequence). The V end lost 0 bases, the J end lost 10 bases, and 10 bases lay between the germline ends. CDR3 DNA sequence: TGTGCCAGCAGCCAAGATGGGAAGGGCGAGCAGTTCTTC. Its protein is CASSQDGKGEQFF.

CDR3 region: CATSEIPGPAAQYF. For the CDR3, the DNA is TGTGCCACCAGTGAAATCCCGGGCCCCGCCGCGCAGTATTTT. The rearrangement uses TRBV24-1 and TRBJ2-3, with D uncertain. Trimming pared 4 bases from V and 10 bases from J, leaving 17 bases between. Looked up from germline, CDR1 is KGHDR and CDR2 is SFDVKD. This CDR3 contains 14 residues.

This clonotype was seen only a few times. The chain combines TRBV2 with TRBJ2-2, with D maybe TRBD1 (6 bases). CDR1 is SNHLY, CDR2 FYNNEI, per germline. This CDR3 comprises 14 residues. The V and J ends lost 6 bases and 5 bases respectively, with 13 bases between them. The CDR3 bases are TGTGCCAGCAGGCCACAGGGTTCAACCGGGGAGCTGTTTTTT. This sequence encodes CASRPQGSTGELFF.

The V gene is TRBV7-2, the J gene TRBJ2-7; D call uncertain. CDR1 and CDR2 from the germline V gene are SGHTA and FQGNSA. The CDR3 contains 14 residues. With 0 bases removed from V and 2 bases from J, the gap between germline ends came to 8 bases. CDR3 sequence: CASSLARSTYEQYF. For the CDR3, the DNA is TGTGCCAGCAGCTTAGCGCGGTCTACCTACGAGCAGTACTTC. The variable domain in full, completed from reference TRBV7-2 and TRBJ2-7, reads GAGVSQSPSNKVTEKGKDVELRCDPISGHTALYWYRQSLGQGLEFLIYFQGNSAPDKSGLPSDRFSAERTGGSVSTLTIQRTQQEDSAVYLCASSLARSTYEQYFGPGTRLTVT.

V usage is TRBV20-1 and J usage is TRBJ1-5, with 8 positions matching TRBD1. The CDR3 is 14 amino acids. Germline CDR1 DFQATT, CDR2 SNEGSKA (reference sequence). Trimming cost V 0 bases and J 7 bases; bases outside gene matches: 5. The CDR3 loop reads CSARDTGGGQPQHF. The CDR3 DNA follows: TGCAGTGCTAGAGATACAGGGGGTGGACAGCCCCAGCATTTT.

This clonotype was seen only a few times. The V and J genes are TRBV11-2 and TRBJ2-3; 12 positions agree with TRBD2. The germline V gene encodes CDR1 SGHAT and CDR2 FQNNGV. This CDR3 contains 16 residues. J was trimmed by 6 bases and V by 4 bases; bases with no gene match: 8. The CDR3 nucleotides are TGTGCCAGCAGCTGGGAACTAGCGGGAGGTGGGGATACGCAGTATTTT. Translated, it gives CASSWELAGGGDTQYF.

J is TRBJ1-1 and V is TRBV18; no definite D call. Germline V gives CDR1 KGHSH, CDR2 LQKENI. Trimming left V 0 bases short and J 4 bases short, with 6 bases between. The CDR3 runs to 13 residues. As DNA, the CDR3 is TGTGCCAGCTCACCACCGAGCCGCACTGAAGCTTTCTTT. Amino acids: CASSPPSRTEAFF.